The 23 T cell receptor beta chains presented below share a single source sample, sequenced in a study of neoadjuvant anti-PD-1 for oral cavity cancer. Indicated time point: after neoadjuvant nivolumab, at surgical resection. Sequenced by immunoSEQ multiplex PCR; TCRdb stores in-frame clones only, minus some. Among about 37,000 clones listed, about 36% were seen once. The sequenced sample was tumor tissue, obtained after nivolumab (anti-PD-1) treatment. The origin of the receptors is a person between 40 and 85 years old with oral cavity squamous cell carcinoma.

V is TRBV28 and J is TRBJ2-7, with D perhaps matching TRBD2 (7 bases). The V end was cut by 7 bases, the J end by 3 bases, with 13 bases between. The CDR3 runs to 13 residues. Per germline, CDR1 MDHEN and CDR2 SYDVKM. CDR3 DNA sequence: TGTGCCAGCAAGGGGGGAGGGTTCTACGAGCAGTACTTC. Translating it yields CASKGGGFYEQYF.

This clone was seen ten or more times. This rearrangement joins TRBV27 to TRBJ1-1; maybe TRBD1 (5 bases). Looked up from germline, CDR1 is MNHEY and CDR2 is SMNVEV (reference sequence). Trimming shortened V by 4 bases and J by 4 bases, and 10 bases separated the two germline ends. CDR3 size: 13 residues. The CDR3 DNA reads as TGTGCCAGCAGTTCTAAGGGGATCACTGAAGCTTTCTTT. This gives the protein CASSSKGITEAFF.

This rearrangement joins TRBV4-1 to TRBJ2-7; D is ambiguous. CDR1 MGHRA and CDR2 YSYEKL come from the germline V gene. The V and J ends lost 1 base and 4 bases respectively, with 8 bases between them. The CDR3 spans 13 residues. Here the CDR3 reads CASSQVVSYEQYF. DNA for the CDR3: TGCGCCAGCAGCCAAGTAGTCAGTTACGAGCAGTACTTC.

V and J are TRBV18 and TRBJ1-3; TRBD1 is a possible D gene (5 bases). The CDR3 is 16 residues long. CDR1 and CDR2 from the germline V gene are KGHSH and LQKENI. Trimming shortened V by 3 bases and J by 0 bases, and 12 bases separated the two germline ends. The CDR3 DNA is TGTGCCAGCTCACCCTTCGACAGTAGCTCTGGAAACACCATATATTTT. Its translation: CASSPFDSSSGNTIYF. The whole variable domain, remainder taken from reference TRBV18 and TRBJ1-3, is NAGVMQNPRHLVRRRGQEARLRCSPMKGHSHVYWYRQLPEEGLKFMVYLQKENIIDESGMPKERFSAEFPKEGPSILRIQQVVRGDSAAYFCASSPFDSSSGNTIYFGEGSWLTVV.

This chain links TRBV5-1 with TRBJ1-2; 8 nucleotides agree with TRBD1. Trimming cost V 5 bases and J 8 bases; bases outside gene matches: 14. The CDR3 runs to 15 residues. Per germline, CDR1 SGHRS and CDR2 YFSETQ. CDR3 region: CASRIPDREFLGYTF. The CDR3, as DNA: TGCGCCAGCAGAATTCCGGACAGGGAGTTTTTGGGCTACACCTTC.

The CDR3 bases are TGTGCCAGCAGCTTTTTGGGGACCTACGAGCAGTACTTC. It yields the protein CASSFLGTYEQYF. The chain couples TRBV11-2 to TRBJ2-7, with unresolved D. From germline, CDR1 is SGHAT and CDR2 FQNNGV. The CDR3 totals 13 residues. V lost 3 bases to trimming and J lost 2 bases, with 8 bases between them. Variable domain in full (rest from reference TRBV11-2 and TRBJ2-7): EAGVAQSPRYKIIEKRQSVAFWCNPISGHATLYWYQQILGQGPKLLIQFQNNGVVDDSQLPKDRFSAERLKGVDSTLKIQPAKLEDSAVYLCASSFLGTYEQYFGPGTRLTVT.

The chain recombines TRBV10-3 with TRBJ1-2; D not resolved. The CDR3 totals 15 residues. Deletions cut 2 bases from V and 4 bases from J, with 14 bases between. Looked up from germline, CDR1 is ENHRY and CDR2 is SYGVKD. The CDR3 loop reads CAISEGRDETYGYTF. In nucleotides, the CDR3 is TGTGCCATCAGTGAGGGGAGGGATGAGACCTATGGCTACACCTTC.

This clone occurred many times. V and J are TRBV23-1 and TRBJ1-2; D not resolved. TRBV23-1 is given ORF status, its function remaining uncertain. V was shortened by 4 bases and J by 7 bases, with 22 bases between the two germline ends. This CDR3 contains 16 residues. Here the CDR3 DNA reads TGCGCCAGCAGTCCTCACCCCGGGAGGGAGTGGGGTGGCTACACCTTC. Translating gives CASSPHPGREWGGYTF.

The table lists this clone with a few counts. The rearrangement links TRBV18 to TRBJ2-2; TRBD1 aligns across 7 bases. V shed 2 bases and J 6 bases; nucleotides not matched to a gene: 12. This CDR3 spans 17 amino acids. The germline V gene encodes CDR1 KGHSH and CDR2 LQKENI. The chain's CDR3 is CASSPGVGDRVSGELFF. The CDR3 DNA follows: TGTGCCAGCTCACCAGGGGTTGGGGACAGAGTCTCCGGGGAGCTGTTTTTT.

The chain links TRBV2 to TRBJ1-6, with D possibly being TRBD1 (6 bases). Between the trimmed V and J ends, which lost 10 bases and 5 bases, there was a span of 18 bases. Germline-derived CDR1 and CDR2 are SNHLY and FYNNEI. The CDR3 spans 15 residues. CDR3 sequence: CATTDRRLNNSPLHF. The CDR3 nucleotides are TGTGCCACTACTGACAGGCGCCTGAATAATTCACCCCTCCACTTT.

This clone appeared a few times. This sequence joins TRBV5-1 and TRBJ1-1; the D is unclear. The germline V gene has CDR1 SGHRS and CDR2 YFSETQ. Trimming pared 3 bases from V and 3 bases from J, leaving 6 bases between. The CDR3 is 12 residues long. CDR3 bases: TGCGCCAGCAGCTCAGACTACACTGAAGCTTTCTTT. It translates to CASSSDYTEAFF.

This chain connects TRBV4-1 to TRBJ2-7, with 12 bases fitting TRBD2. V gave up 3 bases and J gave up 2 bases; unmatched junction bases: 8. The CDR3 length is 17 residues. Germline V gene lookup returns CDR1 MGHRA and CDR2 YSYEKL. The CDR3 loop is CASSHLWTSGVAYEQYF. In nucleotides, the CDR3 is TGCGCCAGCAGCCACCTATGGACTAGCGGGGTGGCCTACGAGCAGTACTTC.

This clone was counted a few times. The CDR3 DNA follows: TGTGCCAGCAGCCGAACTAGCGGGGGCACAGATACGCAGTATTTT. Translating gives CASSRTSGGTDTQYF. This chain connects TRBV11-3 to TRBJ2-3; TRBD2 matches at 10 bases. Germline V lookup: CDR1 SGHNT, CDR2 YENEEA. CDR3 length equals 15 residues. V lost 5 bases and J lost 1; bases outside the gene matches: 3.

This CDR3 is CAQAWRGATDTQYF. CDR3 nucleotides: TGTGCCCAGGCGTGGCGGGGGGCCACAGATACGCAGTATTTT. This chain joins TRBV30 and TRBJ2-3; 8 bases align to TRBD2. The CDR3 loop spans 14 amino acids. Germline-derived CDR1 and CDR2 are GTSNPN and SVGIG (reference sequence). The J segment lost 2 bases and the V segment lost 8 bases, leaving 9 bases of the junction unmatched.

The J gene is TRBJ2-1, the V gene TRBV28; D remains unclear. Germline CDR1 reads MDHEN; CDR2 reads SYDVKM. Trimming stripped 3 bases from V and 9 bases from J, with 3 bases between. This CDR3 has 10 residues. The CDR3 DNA is TGTGCCAGCAGTTTCACTGAGCAGTTCTTC. Translated, it gives CASSFTEQFF. Complete variable domain (other parts from reference TRBV28 and TRBJ2-1): DVKVTQSSRYLVKRTGEKVFLECVQDMDHENMFWYRQDPGLGLRLIYFSYDVKMKEKGDIPEGYSVSREKKERFSLILESASTNQTSMYLCASSFTEQFFGPGTRLTVL.

This clone was seen a handful of times. The V and J genes are TRBV5-1 and TRBJ2-3; D is uncertain. This CDR3 contains 13 residues. V shed 1 base and J shed 1 base, with 4 bases lying between them. CDR1 SGHRS and CDR2 YFSETQ come from the germline V gene. In DNA, the CDR3 is TGCGCCAGCAGCTTGTGGGGCACAGATACGCAGTATTTT. This gives the protein CASSLWGTDTQYF.

This chain connects TRBV6-1 to TRBJ1-3; D remains unclear. The germline V and J ends were trimmed by 4 bases and 4 bases, with 5 bases remaining between them. Germline V CDR1 and CDR2: MNHNS, SASEGT. This CDR3 contains 12 residues. The CDR3 DNA reads TGTGCCAGCAGTGTATCCGGAAACACCATATATTTT. Amino acids: CASSVSGNTIYF.

This clone was found many times. The chain links TRBV19 to TRBJ2-5, with no clear D. From germline, CDR1 is LNHDA and CDR2 SQIVND (reference sequence). The CDR3 contains 15 residues. V was shortened by 8 bases and J by 0 bases, with 16 bases between the two germline ends. CDR3 sequence reads: CASHIGPPYQETQYF. DNA of the CDR3: TGTGCCAGTCACATCGGGCCCCCGTACCAAGAGACCCAGTACTTC.

The chain joins TRBV19 to TRBJ2-4, with 8 bases that match TRBD1. CDR3 size: 15 residues. Per the germline V gene, CDR1 is LNHDA and CDR2 is SQIVND (reference sequence). V lost 3 bases and J lost 5; bases outside the gene matches: 6. CDR3 sequence: CASSMFRGLENIQYF. CDR3 bases: TGTGCCAGTAGTATGTTCAGGGGGCTTGAAAACATTCAGTACTTC.

In its sample, this clone was seen a few times. The chain carries TRBV11-2 and TRBJ2-5; no clear D. The CDR3 contains 10 residues. The germline V gene encodes CDR1 SGHAT and CDR2 FQNNGV. The germline V and J ends were trimmed by 4 bases and 5 bases, with 2 bases remaining between them. The CDR3 sequence is CASSSETQYF. The CDR3 coding sequence is TGTGCCAGCAGCTCGGAGACCCAGTACTTC.

The gene calls are TRBV29-1 and TRBJ1-1; 7 bases agree with TRBD1. Trimming removed 7 bases from V and 0 bases from J; junction bases left unmatched: 5. Germline V gives CDR1 SQVTM, CDR2 ANQGSEA. CDR3 length: 13 amino acids. CDR3 DNA sequence: TGCAGCGCCCGACAGGGACTGAACACTGAAGCTTTCTTT. Protein sequence: CSARQGLNTEAFF.

This clone appeared a single time. This sequence joins TRBV6-4 and TRBJ2-3; 10 bases line up with TRBD1. V was clipped by 6 bases and J by 5 bases; unmatched bases: 5. CDR1 is MRHNA, CDR2 SNTAGT, per germline. CDR3 length: 14 residues. The chain's CDR3 is CASRPGQGRDTQYF. The CDR3 DNA is TGTGCCAGCAGACCGGGACAGGGGCGAGATACGCAGTATTTT.

The rearrangement uses TRBV7-9 and TRBJ2-3; TRBD2 matches at 7 bases. V lost 3 bases and J lost 2; bases outside the gene matches: 14. The CDR3 spans 18 residues. Germline CDR1 and CDR2: SEHNR and FQNEAQ (reference sequence). CDR3 sequence reads: CASSFLAAGVLLTDTQYF. The CDR3 DNA follows: TGTGCCAGCAGCTTTTTGGCTGCGGGGGTTTTACTCACAGATACGCAGTATTTT.